This T cell receptor (beta chain) was captured by sequencing in a study of T cell responses to AZD1222 COVID-19 vaccine. Whole-study context: Second-dose recipients at about 4 or about 12 weeks were treated as one pooled group. Study conclusions and caveats: Donors, mostly white British, included more females; clonal diversity was possibly underestimated.

Regarding this clone: Its target is unknown.

TCRdb's table, derived via immunoSEQ multiplex PCR, lists solely in-frame clones and lacks some. This table has around 130,000 clones, around 84% appearing once. This CDR3 is 15 amino acids long. CDR1 is MNHEY, CDR2 SVGEGT, per germline. V dropped 1 base and J dropped 0 bases, with 9 bases sitting between them. The V gene is TRBV6-2 or TRBV6-3, the J gene TRBJ1-1; a weak D match, TRBD1 (5 bases). Here the sequenced sample was peripheral blood, taken on day 0 of AZD1222 vaccination. This sequence was found in an adult in good health. The chain's CDR3 is CASSYWGRLNTEAFF. CDR3 nucleotides: TGTGCCAGCAGTTACTGGGGCAGATTGAACACTGAAGCTTTCTTT.